This TCR beta chain derives from a study of beta chain features in type 1 diabetes (dated by TCRdb to 2017 to 2018). Regarding the research as a whole: Mean age, gender distribution, total cell number and subset yield were not different between patients and healthy donors. A total of 100 million to 110 million sorted cells were examined across all samples, and a strong correlation was observed between cell number per subset and RNA yield. In the study, TCRB repertoires of sorted circulating CD4+ T cell subsets from recently diagnosed type 1 diabetes patients were compared with those of matched healthy donors. Regulatory and stem cell-like memory subsets were isolated from only 8 patients and roughly eight healthy donors, whereas naive and central memory subsets came from all 28 donors.

What the research found in general, with its limitations: Shorter templates might have been favored by PCR, but patient and control samples were amplified and corrected together, so both groups would have been affected equally by any skew. Because cDNA was sequenced instead of genomic DNA, activated cells with high expression could be over-represented, although the groups did not differ in activation or CD3 levels. A moderate but significant shortening of TCRB CDR3 length was observed in type 1 diabetes patients in all four CD4+ subsets. Naive, central memory and regulatory TCRB repertoires appeared to be more similar among patients than among healthy donors. Fewer insertions and more nucleotide deletions at VDJ recombination sites were observed in patients with type 1 diabetes, implying thymic rearrangement abnormalities. Because the HLA sub-analyses included only small numbers of individuals, any influence of HLA type on TCRB rearrangement was left unresolved.

Each donor gave one peripheral blood draw, about 110 mL on average, collected into heparinised tubes. Naive, central memory, regulatory and stem cell-like memory CD4+ T cells were sorted on a BD FACSAria II using a panel including CD45RO, CCR7, CD25, CD127, CD95 and CD27. Every sorted population had a purity above 95%. PBMCs were separated immediately by Lymphoprep density gradient centrifugation and were stained directly, without being cultured. So that batch effects would be minimized, each experiment stained and sorted samples in pairs, pairing one healthy donor with one patient. In this sample, this clone turned up a few times. No cognate antigen has been identified for it. No qualities accompany the bases; no much larger clone lies one base away. The High Capacity cDNA Reverse Transcription Kit was used to reverse transcribe all of the isolated RNA, meaning that expressed TCRB transcripts were what got sequenced. Deep immunoSEQ sequencing was performed on naive, central memory and regulatory T cell samples, with an average of around 3.4 million total reads per sample. Sorted cells were lysed in RLT buffer and RNA was extracted with DNase-treated RNeasy Micro or Mini kits, depending on cell number. To prevent cross-contamination, every cell subset was processed on its own, while patient and healthy donor samples were processed together. The immunoSEQ multiplex PCR was used to amplify TCRB sequences from cDNA, yielding 87-bp fragments that span the CDR3 region. Amplicons were sequenced on the Illumina HiSeq platform. The study's own analysis went as follows. PCR bias was corrected computationally using synthetic template baselines, and reads within Hamming distance 2 were collapsed, with unmergeable singletons discarded. Reads were aligned against IMGT so that V, D and J genes, CDR3 length and insertions or deletions at six rearrangement sites could be assigned. Within each subset, clonotype counts were normalized to sorted cell number, and only after that were true diversity and Gini coefficients computed with the tcR R package. The overlap coefficient, calculated on TCRB nucleotide sequences, was used to measure repertoire sharing. Out-of-frame TCRB sequences from naive cells were analyzed to stand in for the pre-selection repertoire. TCRdb holds this immuneACCESS table with in-frame rearrangements only. Some clones are missing; in checked studies, unresolved V genes explain under half, and the rest has no known cause. That table is the source of V, J and clone size, and D and trimming were worked out from the DNA. Here the sample has fewer than 650,000 clones; roughly a sixth occur a single time. The ten largest account for about 0.086% of the sample.

From cysteine to phenylalanine, the CDR3 is 17 amino acids long. Just CDR3 DNA is preserved here, 51 bases in frame from base 1. Per the germline V gene, SGHVS is the CDR1 and FNYEAQ is the CDR2. Trimming takes 3 bases off V and 3 bases off J; junction bases not matched to a gene: 11. The source is a man between 18 and 35 years old in good health. Rearrangement joined TRBV7-6 to TRBJ2-3; 8 central nucleotides agree with TRBD1. The source material was naive CD4+ T cells from blood. The intended sense of this specimen's cell subset or site label: true naive CD4+ T cells. The base sequence is TGTGCCAGCAGCTTCAACCCTCGGACAGGGAGGACAGATACGCAGTATTTT. The translation is CASSFNPRTGRTDTQYF.